The rows below give T cell receptor beta chains drawn from one sample of a study of blood T cell repertoires in COVID-19. TCRdb's copy holds only in-frame clones and misses some; the assay was immunoSEQ multiplex PCR. The table shows 270,000 or so clones, with 85% to 90% occurring only once. Sequencing input: peripheral blood. The receptors derive from a woman aged 60-75 years with COVID-19, enrolled during active disease. The CDR3 runs from the conserved cysteine through the conserved F or W. The D gene is left open where the match is weak. Size tells how often a clone was seen (once, few, many) or the class of an expanded clone, and some rows leave it out.

TRBD1 TRBJ1-2 . TRBV5-3 TGTGCCAGAAGCTTGGAACCGCACAGGGGAGAGAAGGATGGCTACACCTTC CARSLEPHRGEKDGYTF
. TRBJ1-2 . TRBV7-9 TGTGCCAGCAGAGGGGAGGGCTATGGCTACACCTTC CASRGEGYGYTF
. TRBJ2-3 . TRBV7-2 TGTGCCAGCAGCTTAGCGGGGGCCTCCACAGATACGCAGTATTTT CASSLAGASTDTQYF
. TRBJ2-7 . TRBV5-1 TGCGCCAGCAGCTTGAATTCGGGGACTGGATACGAGCAGTACTTC CASSLNSGTGYEQYF
. TRBJ2-5 once TRBV4-2 TGTGCCAGCAGCCCGGACAGCTACATCTCACGGGAGACCCAGTACTTC CASSPDSYISRETQYF
. TRBJ2-5 . TRBV19 TGTGCCAGTGCAGCATCAGGTGTCCAAGAGACCCAGTACTTC CASAASGVQETQYF
. TRBJ2-5 . TRBV7-9 TGTGCCAGCAGCCCCAGGGAGACCCAGTACTTC CASSPRETQYF
. TRBJ2-7 . TRBV4-1 TGCGCCAGCAGCCAAGGGACAGGGAGGGCCTACGAGCAGTACTTC CASSQGTGRAYEQYF
TRBD1 TRBJ2-7 . TRBV19 TGTGCCAGCCCACCGAGGGCAGGGGGTATGGACGAGCAGTACTTC CASPPRAGGMDEQYF
. TRBJ2-2 . TRBV9 TGTGCCAGCAGCGTACAGGCCGGGGAGCTGTTTTTT CASSVQAGELFF
TRBD2 TRBJ2-7 . TRBV7-2 TGTGCCAGCACCCTACAGGCGGGGGGTCGCTACGAGCAGTACTTC CASTLQAGGRYEQYF
. TRBJ1-2 . TRBV2 TGTGCCAGCAGGGAGAGAGCAGACTATGGCTACACCTTC CASRERADYGYTF
TRBD1 TRBJ1-2 . TRBV6-5 TGTGCCAGCAGTTACTATTCCGGGACAGGGGGCTATGGCTACACCTTC CASSYYSGTGGYGYTF
. TRBJ1-1 . TRBV5-1 TGCGCCAGCAGCCGACAAGGGGGGGCGAACACTGAAGCTTTCTTT CASSRQGGANTEAFF
TRBD1 TRBJ1-1 once TRBV6-2/TRBV6-3 TGTGCCAGCAGTTACAGGGGGCTTAAGAACACTGAAGCTTTCTTT CASSYRGLKNTEAFF
TRBD1 TRBJ1-1 . TRBV15 TGTGCCACCAGCAGAGATGACAGGGGCACCAACACTGAAGCTTTCTTT CATSRDDRGTNTEAFF